The T cell receptor beta chain under discussion was sequenced for a study of T cells in Graves' hyperthyroidism and ophthalmopathy. Notes on the study in general: Model predictions of ophthalmopathy came a median approximately 6 months before onset.

This CDR3 comprises 13 residues. V lost 6 bases to trimming and J lost 6 bases, with 12 bases between them. Ophthalmopathy in the patients scored at least 3 on Clinical Activity Score and at least 4 on NOSPECS grade, lasting under 3 months. Extraction of PBMCs used 8.5 to 10 ml of fresh peripheral blood. Only a few counts were recorded for this clonotype. The target antigen is unknown. Using RNA transcripts as the source, TCR beta CDR3 regions were amplified. Using the HTBI primer set, a first-round RT-PCR was run on the TCR CDR3. TCRdb processed the multiplex PCR reads anew with MiXCR; each CDR3 protein has one entry. Counted here are around 300,000 distinct CDR3 sequences, about 19% occurring once; the ten biggest clones make up approximately 37%.

The chain couples TRBV12-3 or TRBV12-4 to TRBJ1-5, with a tentative D call TRBD1 (5 bases). The sequence came from a man aged 50 or older with Graves' ophthalmopathy. The specimen sequenced was blood. The DNA of the CDR3 is TGTGCCAGCAGGGGAGGGGCGGGTCAGCCCCAGCATTTT. Amino acid sequence: CASRGGAGQPQHF.